One sample yielded the 8 T cell receptor beta chains listed below, sequenced in a study of cytomegalovirus exposure and HLA in healthy donors. Primers included in the PCR were 60 Vbeta and 13 Jbeta primers. Method: immunoSEQ multiplex PCR; TCRdb's copy keeps in-frame clones and lacks some. Its clone listing holds some 30,000 clones. Source material: PBMCs. These receptors all stem from a woman aged 40 to 49 in good health and CMV-seropositive.

The gene calls are TRBV7-9 and TRBJ1-6; D may be TRBD1 (5 bases). Trimming removed 1 base from V and 9 bases from J, with 7 bases in between. In germline, CDR1 is SEHNR, CDR2 FQNEAQ (reference sequence). This CDR3 has 13 amino acids. CDR3 coding DNA: TGTGCCAGCAGCTTAGGGGGGGGTTCACCCCTCCACTTT. It yields the protein CASSLGGGSPLHF.

The gene calls are TRBV30 and TRBJ1-1; no clear D. Trimming cost V 4 bases and J 3 bases, with 6 bases left between them. Germline V gives CDR1 GTSNPN, CDR2 SVGIG (reference sequence). The CDR3 totals 11 residues. CDR3 amino acids: CAWITDTEAFF. The CDR3 DNA is TGTGCCTGGATTACAGACACTGAAGCTTTCTTT.

The V call is TRBV7-3, the J call TRBJ2-2; D gene unclear. This CDR3 is built from 14 residues. CDR1 and CDR2 from the germline V gene are SGHTA and FQGTGA. Trimming took 3 bases from V and 3 from J, leaving 8 bases between them. The CDR3 spells CASSLYRDTGELFF. In nucleotides, the CDR3 is TGTGCCAGCAGCTTGTACAGAGACACCGGGGAGCTGTTTTTT. The full variable domain, in which reference TRBV7-3 and TRBJ2-2 provide the parts outside the CDR3, is GAGVSQTPSNKVTEKGKYVELRCDPISGHTALYWYRQSLGQGPEFLIYFQGTGAADDSGLPNDRFFAVRPEGSVSTLKIQRTERGDSAVYLCASSLYRDTGELFFGEGSRLTVL.

CDR3: CASSSGTIDTGELFF. CDR3 nucleotide sequence: TGTGCCAGCAGCTCTGGGACTATTGACACCGGGGAGCTGTTTTTT. The chain carries TRBV7-9 and TRBJ2-2, with 7 bases aligning to TRBD2. The CDR3 spans 15 residues. Germline-derived CDR1 and CDR2 are SEHNR and FQNEAQ (reference sequence). V shed 4 bases and J 3 bases; nucleotides not matched to a gene: 5.

J is TRBJ1-4 and V is TRBV4-2; no definite D call. CDR3 size: 14 residues. The germline V gene has CDR1 LGHNA and CDR2 YNFKEQ. The V gene lost 6 bases and the J gene lost 0 bases, with 8 bases spanning the gap. The CDR3 sequence is CASSWSATNEKLFF. CDR3 DNA: TGTGCCAGCAGTTGGAGTGCAACTAATGAAAAACTGTTTTTT.

Remarks on this clone: Its ends do not fully match the called genes, so a read error is possible. V usage is TRBV30 and J usage is TRBJ2-5, with D perhaps matching TRBD2 (5 bases). Germline V lookup: CDR1 GTSNPN, CDR2 SVGIG (reference sequence). CDR3 length: 12 amino acids. The CDR3 DNA is TGTGCCTGGAGTTTTGGAGGTGAGAACCAGTACTTC. It yields the protein CAWSFGGENQYF.

V is TRBV5-6 and J is TRBJ1-5, with 9 bases aligning to TRBD1. With V trimmed by 0 bases and J by 7 bases, 5 bases remained unmatched. Germline CDR1 is SGHDT and CDR2 is YYEEEE. This CDR3 is 15 amino acids long. The CDR3 DNA reads TGTGCCAGCAGCTTGGCCGGGACAGGGCAACAGCCCCAGCATTTT. Encoded protein: CASSLAGTGQQPQHF.

The chain links TRBV7-3 to TRBJ2-1; 10 positions match TRBD2. Germline V lookup: CDR1 SGHTA, CDR2 FQGTGA. This CDR3 region has 15 residues. V gave up 1 base and J gave up 7 bases; unmatched junction bases: 4. The CDR3 reads CASSLKAGGPNEQFF. The CDR3 DNA reads TGTGCCAGCAGCTTAAAAGCGGGAGGGCCGAATGAGCAGTTCTTC.